The clone carrying this T cell receptor beta chain was detected many times. Unique molecular identifiers (one per individual cDNA molecule) were attached. One entry per CDR3 protein, called by TCRdb with MiXCR from the 5' RACE reads. The data hold more than 45,000 distinct CDR3 sequences, with around 5.2% observed a single time. The record originates from a study of early T cells in non-severe SARS-CoV-2 infection. The CDR3 spans 15 residues. The germline gives CDR1 MNHNS, CDR2 SASEGT. The V and J ends lost 6 bases and 2 bases respectively, with 16 bases between them. The V gene is TRBV6-1, the J gene TRBJ1-1; D may be TRBD1 (6 bases). This TCR was recovered from an adult who was a healthcare worker with PCR-confirmed SARS-CoV-2 infection or an uninfected control (not recorded which). The sample taken for sequencing was whole blood. The CDR3 here is CASRPPPGVNTEAFF. CDR3 nucleotide sequence: TGTGCCAGCAGGCCCCCCCCAGGGGTAAACACTGAAGCTTTCTTT.